The 30 T cell receptor beta chains presented below share a single source sample, sequenced in a study of blood T cell repertoires in COVID-19. Generated by immunoSEQ multiplex PCR, the TCRdb table keeps only in-frame clones and is missing some. Here the sample spans more than 45,000 clones, about 86% being singletons. Sequencing input: peripheral blood. These receptors were taken from a woman aged 60-75 years with COVID-19, enrolled during active disease.

The gene calls are TRBV19 and TRBJ1-5, with 9 bases lining up with TRBD1. CDR3 size: 16 residues. The V gene end was trimmed by 7 bases and the J gene end by 1 base; junction bases not matched to a gene: 8. Germline assignment: CDR1 LNHDA and CDR2 SQIVND (reference sequence). The CDR3, as DNA: TGTGCCAGTATCCAGGGGGGGACAGGGAGCAATCAGCCCCAGCATTTT. Encoded protein: CASIQGGTGSNQPQHF.

The V and J genes are TRBV18 and TRBJ1-2; D is possibly TRBD1 (5 bases). This CDR3 spans 15 amino acids. Between the trimmed V and J ends, which lost 3 bases and 0 bases, there was a span of 11 bases. Germline-derived CDR1 and CDR2 are KGHSH and LQKENI. CDR3 amino acids: CASSPNGGSNYGYTF. The CDR3, as DNA: TGTGCCAGCTCACCGAATGGGGGGTCTAACTATGGCTACACCTTC.

This rearrangement joins TRBV7-9 to TRBJ1-3, with 8 nucleotides matching TRBD1. Germline values: CDR1 SEHNR, CDR2 FQNEAQ (reference sequence). The V and J ends lost 5 bases and 4 bases, in that order; junction bases with no gene match: 7. The CDR3 sequence is 15 residues long. CDR3 loop: CASSRDRGRGNTIYF. CDR3 bases: TGTGCCAGCAGCCGAGACAGGGGAAGGGGAAACACCATATATTTT.

The chain couples TRBV28 to TRBJ2-3; 7 positions agree with TRBD1. Germline V CDR1 and CDR2: MDHEN, SYDVKM. Losses at the gene ends were 9 bases for V and 4 bases for J; bases not matched to a gene: 13. The CDR3 has 15 residues. CDR3 residues: CASRVNRGWADTQYF. The CDR3 nucleotides read TGTGCCAGTCGCGTTAACAGGGGTTGGGCAGATACGCAGTATTTT.

In DNA form, the CDR3 reads TGTGCCACCCCGGGACAGGGGAACACTGAAGCTTTCTTT. It codes for CATPGQGNTEAFF. The chain recombines TRBV28 with TRBJ1-1; 9 bases fit TRBD1. J lost 1 base, V lost 10 bases, and 4 bases had no gene match. The V gene's germline CDR1 is MDHEN and CDR2 SYDVKM. The CDR3 sequence is 13 residues long.

V and J are TRBV11-3 and TRBJ2-2; 8 nucleotides agree with TRBD2. Germline V gene sequence: CDR1 SGHNT, CDR2 YENEEA. The CDR3 is made up of 15 amino acids. The ends lost 4 bases at V and 3 bases at J; junction bases unmatched: 4. The chain's CDR3 is CASSSREDDTGELFF. In nucleotides, the CDR3 is TGTGCCAGCAGCTCGCGGGAGGACGACACCGGGGAGCTGTTTTTT.

This chain connects TRBV7-6 to TRBJ1-1, with a possible D match to TRBD1 (5 bases). The V end was cut by 7 bases, the J end by 2 bases, with 14 bases between. Germline loops: CDR1 SGHVS, CDR2 FNYEAQ. The CDR3 has 14 residues. This CDR3 is CASTIGGGNTEAFF. DNA of the CDR3: TGTGCCAGCACCATTGGGGGGGGAAACACTGAAGCTTTCTTT. The complete variable domain, with remaining parts taken from reference TRBV7-6 and TRBJ1-1, reads GAGVSQSPRYKVTKRGQDVALRCDPISGHVSLYWYRQALGQGPEFLTYFNYEAQQDKSGLPNDRFSAERPEGSISTLTIQRTEQRDSAMYRCASTIGGGNTEAFFGQGTRLTVV.

The chain joins TRBV19 to TRBJ2-6, with 8 bases identical to TRBD1. CDR3 size: 20 residues. Trimming cost V 4 bases and J 2 bases; bases outside gene matches: 16. CDR1 LNHDA and CDR2 SQIVND come from the germline V gene (reference sequence). This chain's CDR3 is CASSKITAGQVSAGANVLTF. The CDR3 DNA follows: TGTGCCAGTAGTAAAATAACGGCGGGACAGGTCTCGGCTGGGGCCAACGTCCTGACTTTC.

This chain connects TRBV10-3 to TRBJ1-3; TRBD1 might be the D (5 bases). Deletions cut 3 bases from V and 0 bases from J, with 6 bases between. From germline, CDR1 is ENHRY and CDR2 SYGVKD. The CDR3 contains 14 residues. Written as DNA, the CDR3 is TGTGCCATCAGTGACAGGGACTCTGGAAACACCATATATTTT. It is translated as CAISDRDSGNTIYF.

The V call is TRBV4-1, the J call TRBJ1-5; D not resolved. The V end was cut by 1 base, the J end by 13 bases, with 14 bases between. Looked up from germline, CDR1 is MGHRA and CDR2 is YSYEKL. The CDR3 extends over 13 amino acids. The CDR3 DNA reads as TGCGCCAGCAGCCAAGTTCAGGAAGCAACGCAGCATTTT. Its translation is CASSQVQEATQHF.

The V and J genes are TRBV6-2 or TRBV6-3 and TRBJ2-5; 14 bases align to TRBD2. After removal of 6 bases from V and 3 bases from J, the junction contained 9 bases not matched to a gene. This CDR3 is built from 17 residues. Germline CDR1 is MNHEY and CDR2 is SVGEGT. Written as DNA, the CDR3 is TGTGCCAGCAGCCCTGAGGGACTAGCGGGAGTCAAAGAGACCCAGTACTTC. It specifies CASSPEGLAGVKETQYF.

The chain recombines TRBV6-5 with TRBJ1-4, with no clear D. CDR1 and CDR2 from the germline V gene are MNHEY and SVGAGI. This CDR3 has 13 residues. Trimming pared 7 bases from V and 4 bases from J, leaving 10 bases between. CDR3 coding DNA: TGTGCCAGCAATTCCGTTAATAATGAAAAACTGTTTTTT. Amino acid sequence: CASNSVNNEKLFF.

V usage is TRBV6-6 and J usage is TRBJ1-2, with D uncertain. Germline V gene sequence: CDR1 MNHNY, CDR2 SVGAGI (reference sequence). The V end lost 2 bases, the J end lost 1 base, and 14 bases lay between the germline ends. The CDR3 consists of 16 residues. CDR3 sequence (DNA): TGTGCCAGCAGTTACGATGGGAGGACGAATAACTATGGCTACACCTTC. It encodes CASSYDGRTNNYGYTF.

For this clone: Mismatch with germline at one junction end may stem from a read error. The gene calls are TRBV7-3 and TRBJ2-5; the match to TRBD2 covers 10 bases. CDR3 length: 16 amino acids. Germline loops: CDR1 SGHTA, CDR2 FQGTGA. The CDR3 reads CASSLGGAGGQGTQYF. The CDR3 DNA reads TGTGCCAGCAGCTTAGGGGGAGCGGGAGGGCAAGGGACCCAGTACTTC.

CDR3 in DNA: TGTGCCAGCAGCTTATTGGGAGACTCCTACAATGAGCAGTTCTTC. Protein sequence: CASSLLGDSYNEQFF. The V and J genes are TRBV7-9 and TRBJ2-1, with D possibly matching TRBD2 (5 bases). CDR1 and CDR2 from the germline V gene are SEHNR and FQNEAQ (reference sequence). V was pared by 2 bases and J by 0 bases, with 8 bases between. This CDR3 has 15 residues.

In this sample, this clone turned up a few times. V gene TRBV29-1 combines with J gene TRBJ2-2; TRBD2 matches at 12 bases. Trimming cost V 7 bases and J 5 bases; bases outside gene matches: 8. This CDR3 region has 15 residues. Germline-derived CDR1 and CDR2 are SQVTM and ANQGSEA. The CDR3 is CSAKVGLAGTGELFF. CDR3 DNA sequence: TGCAGCGCAAAAGTCGGACTAGCGGGAACCGGGGAGCTGTTTTTT.

The chain links TRBV20-1 to TRBJ1-5, with D perhaps matching TRBD1 (5 bases). The V end lost 3 bases, the J end lost 1 base, and 16 bases lay between the germline ends. The CDR3 consists of 16 residues. Germline assignment: CDR1 DFQATT and CDR2 SNEGSKA (reference sequence). The CDR3 protein is CSASKPGGVSNQPQHF. The CDR3 nucleotides read TGCAGTGCTAGTAAACCGGGGGGGGTAAGCAATCAGCCCCAGCATTTT.

The gene calls are TRBV4-1 and TRBJ1-4; D possibly corresponds to TRBD1 (5 bases). With 1 base removed from V and 7 bases from J, the gap between germline ends came to 13 bases. CDR3 length: 15 amino acids. In germline, CDR1 is MGHRA, CDR2 YSYEKL. DNA of the CDR3: TGCGCCAGCAGCCAAGGATCAGGGATACTTGAAAAACTGTTTTTT. This codes for CASSQGSGILEKLFF.

The CDR3 DNA reads TGTGCCAGCAGTTTATTGGCTCGGGGGGCTGCCTCCGAGCAGTACTTC. Protein: CASSLLARGAASEQYF. The J gene is TRBJ2-7, the V gene TRBV28, with a tentative D call TRBD2 (7 bases). The V gene lost 1 base and the J gene lost 6 bases, with 19 bases spanning the gap. Germline V CDR1 and CDR2: MDHEN, SYDVKM. The CDR3 is 16 residues long.

This clone has a handful of counts. CDR3: CASSTTGGTEAFF. The CDR3 DNA reads as TGTGCCAGCAGCACCACAGGGGGAACTGAAGCTTTCTTT. The V gene is TRBV21-1, the J gene TRBJ1-1; TRBD1, the table's D call, lacks a check against the DNA. TRBV21-1 is flagged as a pseudogene. The CDR3 runs 13 residues.

The J gene is TRBJ1-5, the V gene TRBV19, with D maybe TRBD1 (6 bases). The CDR3 extends over 18 amino acids. Germline CDR1 reads LNHDA; CDR2 reads SQIVND (reference sequence). Trimming shortened V by 5 bases and J by 7 bases, and 27 bases separated the two germline ends. For the CDR3, the DNA is TGTGCCAGTAGTGAACAGGGAGGGAAGTTGAGTAGGAGACAGCCCCAGCATTTT. Translated: CASSEQGGKLSRRQPQHF.

The CDR3 loop reads CASSSGTPIFGQYF. The CDR3 coding sequence is TGTGCCAGCAGTTCCGGGACTCCCATTTTTGGGCAGTACTTC. This chain uses TRBV6-5 with TRBJ2-7; maybe TRBD2 (6 bases). Germline loops: CDR1 MNHEY, CDR2 SVGAGI. The CDR3 spans 14 residues. Deletions cut 4 bases from V and 9 bases from J, with 19 bases between.

The V call is TRBV2, the J call TRBJ2-5; D possibly corresponds to TRBD2 (5 bases). The CDR3 is 12 residues long. In germline, CDR1 is SNHLY, CDR2 FYNNEI. The V and J ends lost 6 bases and 5 bases respectively, with 10 bases between them. The CDR3 DNA is TGTGCCAGCAGATATAGCGTGGAGACCCAGTACTTC. Translating gives CASRYSVETQYF. Supplemented by reference TRBV2 and TRBJ2-5, the full variable domain reads EPEVTQTPSHQVTQMGQEVILRCVPISNHLYFYWYRQILGQKVEFLVSFYNNEISEKSEIFDDQFSVERPDGSNFTLKIRSTKLEDSAMYFCASRYSVETQYFGPGTRLLVL.

The gene calls are TRBV7-9 and TRBJ2-1; 8 bases are a match to TRBD2. The CDR3 totals 14 residues. Trimming cost V 5 bases and J 5 bases; bases outside gene matches: 5. In germline, CDR1 is SEHNR, CDR2 FQNEAQ (reference sequence). The CDR3 DNA is TGTGCCAGCAGCCAACAGGGACTAGACAATGAGCAGTTCTTC. This encodes CASSQQGLDNEQFF.

This sequence joins TRBV6-5 and TRBJ1-6, with TRBD1 matching over 10 bases. CDR3 length: 14 residues. The trim removed 6 bases at V and 5 bases at J, leaving 1 base unmatched. Germline V gene sequence: CDR1 MNHEY, CDR2 SVGAGI. CDR3 region: CASRGTGDNSPLHF. Written as DNA, the CDR3 is TGTGCCAGCAGGGGGACAGGGGATAATTCACCCCTCCACTTT.

V usage is TRBV28 and J usage is TRBJ1-5; D is possibly TRBD1 (5 bases). CDR1 and CDR2 from the germline V gene are MDHEN and SYDVKM. Between the trimmed V and J ends, which lost 7 bases and 2 bases, there was a span of 15 bases. The CDR3 consists of 15 residues. The DNA for the CDR3 is TGTGCCAGCACGTTGGAGGGGTACGGCAATCAGCCCCAGCATTTT. Translated, it gives CASTLEGYGNQPQHF.

The chain couples TRBV19 to TRBJ2-3; the D is unclear. Trimming cost V 7 bases and J 2 bases, with 7 bases left between them. The germline gives CDR1 LNHDA, CDR2 SQIVND (reference sequence). This CDR3 is 12 amino acids long. The CDR3 region is CASTSNTDTQYF. For the CDR3, the DNA is TGTGCCAGTACGAGCAACACAGATACGCAGTATTTT.

The chain's CDR3 is CAIRPGQSTNEKLFF. Here the CDR3 DNA reads TGTGCCATCAGGCCAGGACAGTCAACTAATGAAAAACTGTTTTTT. V is TRBV10-3 and J is TRBJ1-4, with D possibly TRBD1 on 6 matching bases. V lost 6 bases, J lost 0 bases, and 11 bases lay in between. CDR1 is ENHRY and CDR2 is SYGVKD in the germline V gene. This CDR3 is 15 amino acids long.

This chain uses TRBV4-1 with TRBJ2-2; 9 nucleotides match TRBD1. V lost 1 base to trimming and J lost 5 bases; unmatched junction nucleotides: 8. The CDR3 runs to 17 residues. Germline V CDR1 and CDR2: MGHRA, YSYEKL. CDR3 protein: CASSQGTGGAGTGELFF. The CDR3 DNA reads TGCGCCAGCAGCCAAGGTACAGGGGGCGCAGGTACCGGGGAGCTGTTTTTT.

This clone was recorded only once. The V call is TRBV2, the J call TRBJ2-3, with TRBD2 matching 12 bases. The germline V gene encodes CDR1 SNHLY and CDR2 FYNNEI. The junction had 15 bases not matched to a gene; V was cut back by 5 bases and J by 3 bases. The length of the CDR3 is 19 residues. The CDR3 sequence is CASSRTGASGTSGTDTQYF. In nucleotides, the CDR3 is TGTGCCAGCAGTCGAACAGGGGCCAGCGGGACTAGCGGGACAGATACGCAGTATTTT.